Listed below are T cell receptor beta chains from one sample, sequenced in a study of T cell changes during pregnancy in multiple sclerosis. Clones were sequenced by immunoSEQ multiplex PCR, and TCRdb holds only the in-frame ones, with some missing. The repertoire holds just under 85,000 clones, with approximately 91% as singletons. The specimen was peripheral blood, collected in the first trimester of pregnancy. These receptor sequences come from a female donor with multiple sclerosis, enrolled in a pregnancy study. CDR3s include the opening cysteine and the closing phenylalanine or tryptophan. The D gene is left open where the match is weak. A row's size may be missing; if present it is once, few, many or a size class.

NA	TRBV2	TRBD1	TRBJ1-3	CASGNWTGGGNTIYF	TGTGCCAGCGGAAATTGGACAGGGGGCGGAAACACCATATATTTT
once	TRBV13	TRBD1	TRBJ2-7	CASSTSGQGFHEQYF	TGTGCCAGCAGCACCTCCGGACAGGGCTTCCACGAGCAGTACTTC
NA	TRBV28	NA	TRBJ1-2	CASSSNYGYTF	TGTGCCAGCAGCTCCAACTATGGCTACACCTTC
NA	TRBV6-1	TRBD1	TRBJ2-7	CASSEGTGGYEQYF	TGTGCCAGCAGTGAAGGGACAGGGGGATACGAGCAGTACTTC
once	TRBV19	NA	TRBJ2-7	CASSPGHSYEQYF	TGTGCCAGTAGTCCGGGTCATAGCTACGAGCAGTACTTC
NA	TRBV5-1	TRBD2	TRBJ2-7	CASSISTSGRYYEQYF	TGCGCCAGCAGCATATCTACTAGCGGGAGATACTACGAGCAGTACTTC
NA	TRBV18	NA	TRBJ2-3	CASSLSGPTDTQYF	TGTGCCAGCTCACTAAGCGGGCCCACAGATACGCAGTATTTT
once	TRBV28	TRBD2	TRBJ2-5	CASSLGLAGSETQYF	TGTGCCAGCAGTTTAGGACTAGCGGGCTCGGAGACCCAGTACTTC
NA	TRBV6-4	TRBD2	TRBJ2-3	CASSDSFYGLAGGTDTQYF	TGTGCCAGCAGTGACTCGTTCTACGGACTAGCGGGAGGGACAGATACGCAGTATTTT
NA	TRBV5-6	TRBD1	TRBJ2-7	CASSLEGGQAYEQYF	TGTGCCAGCAGCTTGGAGGGCGGACAGGCCTACGAGCAGTACTTC
NA	TRBV10-3	TRBD2	TRBJ2-3	CAISGTSGGLGVGTDTQYF	TGTGCCATCAGTGGAACTAGCGGGGGGTTAGGTGTCGGCACAGATACGCAGTATTTT
NA	TRBV11-3	TRBD2	TRBJ2-3	CASSLRTSGPSTDTQYF	TGTGCCAGCAGCCTACGGACTAGCGGGCCAAGCACAGATACGCAGTATTTT
NA	TRBV9	TRBD2	TRBJ2-3	CASRASGGVGTDTQYF	TGTGCCAGCAGAGCATCGGGAGGGGTTGGCACAGATACGCAGTATTTT
NA	TRBV5-1	TRBD2	TRBJ2-5	CASTENTVREAVETQYF	TGCGCCAGCACCGAAAATACCGTGCGGGAGGCGGTGGAGACCCAGTACTTC
NA	TRBV19	TRBD1	TRBJ1-4	CASSDRQGANEKLFF	TGTGCCAGTAGTGACCGACAGGGGGCTAATGAAAAACTGTTTTTT
many	TRBV5-1	NA	TRBJ1-1	CASSLIFFVRTEAFF	TGCGCCAGCAGCTTGATCTTCTTCGTTCGGACTGAAGCTTTCTTT
once	TRBV7-6	TRBD1	TRBJ1-6	CASSLSQRVEGATLHF	TGTGCCAGCAGCTTATCCCAGCGTGTAGAGGGGGCCACCCTCCACTTT
NA	TRBV7-6	NA	TRBJ2-5	CASSLGLQETQYF	TGTGCCAGCAGCTTAGGCCTACAAGAGACCCAGTACTTC
NA	TRBV7-7	NA	TRBJ2-3	CASSLGTSTDTQYF	TGTGCTAGCAGCTTAGGGACTAGCACAGATACGCAGTATTTT
NA	TRBV5-6	NA	TRBJ2-7	CASSLGEGFGHEQYF	TGTGCCAGCAGCTTAGGTGAGGGATTCGGCCACGAGCAGTACTTC
NA	TRBV19	TRBD1	TRBJ1-5	CASSLGQGPPNQPQHF	TGTGCCAGTAGTCTGGGACAGGGACCCCCCAATCAGCCCCAGCATTTT
NA	TRBV5-4	NA	TRBJ2-1	CASSPRQGGSYNEQFF	TGTGCCAGCAGCCCCAGACAGGGAGGTTCCTACAATGAGCAGTTCTTC
NA	TRBV28	TRBD2	TRBJ2-1	CASSSTSGPYNEQFF	TGTGCCAGCAGCTCGACTAGCGGCCCCTACAATGAGCAGTTCTTC
NA	TRBV9	NA	TRBJ1-3	CASSPDSFSGNTIYF	TGTGCCAGCAGCCCAGACAGCTTCTCTGGAAACACCATATATTTT
NA	TRBV11-3	TRBD2	TRBJ2-1	CASSLEGFGSGSNSNEQFF	TGTGCCAGCAGCTTAGAGGGGTTTGGTAGCGGGAGTAATAGCAATGAGCAGTTCTTC
NA	TRBV20-1	TRBD2	TRBJ2-5	CSPIGGETQYF	TGCAGTCCGATCGGGGGGGAGACCCAGTACTTC
NA	TRBV18	NA	TRBJ1-5	CASSPGARLPQHF	TGTGCCAGCTCACCAGGGGCCAGACTGCCCCAGCATTTT
NA	TRBV19	NA	TRBJ1-1	CASSMGRNTEAFF	TGTGCCAGTAGTATGGGGAGGAACACTGAAGCTTTCTTT
NA	TRBV14	TRBD2	TRBJ2-1	CASSQDGGTSAVYEQFF	TGTGCCAGCAGCCAAGACGGTGGGACTAGCGCCGTTTATGAGCAGTTCTTC
NA	TRBV10-3	NA	TRBJ2-6	CAIAISGANVLTF	TGTGCCATCGCGATCTCTGGGGCCAACGTCCTGACTTTC
NA	TRBV29-1	TRBD2	TRBJ2-1	CSVELAGAFFAYNEQFF	TGCAGCGTGGAACTAGCGGGGGCATTTTTTGCCTACAATGAGCAGTTCTTC
NA	TRBV5-1	NA	TRBJ1-1	CASSPTETGNTEAFF	TGCGCCAGCAGCCCCACGGAGACGGGTAACACTGAAGCTTTCTTT
once	TRBV7-2	TRBD1	TRBJ2-3	CASSLLQGILTDTQYF	TGTGCCAGCAGCTTACTACAGGGGATTTTGACAGATACGCAGTATTTT
NA	TRBV9	TRBD1	TRBJ2-3	CASSATGTGKDTQYF	TGTGCCAGCAGCGCCACCGGGACAGGAAAAGATACGCAGTATTTT
few	TRBV27	NA	TRBJ1-1	CASRPALGSEAFF	TGTGCCAGCAGGCCCGCATTGGGCAGTGAAGCTTTCTTT
NA	TRBV19	NA	TRBJ1-5	CASSIYKSGNQPQHF	TGTGCCAGTAGTATATATAAATCCGGCAATCAGCCCCAGCATTTT
NA	TRBV9	NA	TRBJ2-3	CASSGLGTSTDTQYF	TGTGCCAGCAGCGGCCTCGGGACTAGCACAGATACGCAGTATTTT
NA	TRBV2	NA	TRBJ2-2	CASIARSLSQTGELFF	TGTGCCAGCATTGCGCGCTCACTGAGTCAAACCGGGGAGCTGTTTTTT
NA	TRBV6-6	TRBD2	TRBJ2-7	CASSYPGGYEQYF	TGTGCCAGCAGTTACCCGGGGGGATACGAGCAGTACTTC
NA	TRBV5-1	TRBD1	TRBJ2-7	CASTGGRTYEQYF	TGCGCCAGCACAGGGGGCCGGACCTACGAGCAGTACTTC
NA	TRBV2	TRBD1	TRBJ1-6	CANTRDREPPLHF	TGTGCCAACACCCGGGACAGGGAACCACCCCTCCACTTT
NA	TRBV30	NA	TRBJ1-1	CAWGSRARTEAFF	TGTGCCTGGGGGAGCCGGGCCCGCACTGAAGCTTTCTTT
once	TRBV6-1	NA	TRBJ2-1	CASSGGQISYNEQFF	TGTGCCAGCAGTGGAGGACAGATTTCCTACAATGAGCAGTTCTTC
NA	TRBV4-1	TRBD2	TRBJ2-3	CASSRIAGDTDTQYF	TGCGCCAGCAGCCGAATAGCGGGGGACACAGATACGCAGTATTTT
NA	TRBV9	TRBD2	TRBJ2-5	CASSSGGRETQYF	TGTGCCAGCAGCTCGGGGGGGCGGGAGACCCAGTACTTC
NA	TRBV18	TRBD1	TRBJ2-3	CASSPPGGDITDTQYF	TGTGCCAGCTCACCTCCAGGGGGCGACATCACAGATACGCAGTATTTT
NA	TRBV19	NA	TRBJ1-1	CASSISGGVDLFPEAFF	TGTGCCAGTAGCATCTCTGGGGGCGTTGATCTATTCCCTGAAGCTTTCTTT
NA	TRBV7-8	TRBD2	TRBJ2-7	CASSLPSGGSFYEQYF	TGTGCCAGCAGCTTACCTAGCGGGGGGTCTTTCTACGAGCAGTACTTC
few	TRBV4-3	TRBD2	TRBJ2-5	CASSHERGGVETQYF	TGCGCCAGCAGCCACGAACGGGGGGGGGTTGAGACCCAGTACTTC
NA	TRBV11-2	NA	TRBJ2-1	CASSLAGAPTLEQFF	TGTGCCAGCAGCTTAGCAGGGGCTCCTACACTAGAGCAGTTCTTC
NA	TRBV7-8	TRBD2	TRBJ2-1	CASSLGRVSGKDEQFF	TGTGCCAGCAGCTTAGGGAGGGTTAGCGGGAAGGATGAGCAGTTCTTC
NA	TRBV7-6	TRBD2	TRBJ2-1	CASSPLAAGSSYNEQFF	TGTGCCAGCAGTCCGCTAGCGGCTGGTAGCTCCTACAATGAGCAGTTCTTC
NA	TRBV18	TRBD1	TRBJ2-3	CASSIGQGVTDTQYF	TGTGCCAGCTCAATTGGACAGGGGGTAACAGATACGCAGTATTTT
NA	TRBV7-3	NA	TRBJ2-7	CASSKSPRGDPTYEQYF	TGTGCCAGCAGCAAATCGCCCAGGGGCGATCCTACCTACGAGCAGTACTTC
NA	TRBV11-3	NA	TRBJ1-2	CASSLATGKHYGYTF	TGTGCCAGCAGCTTAGCGACCGGGAAGCACTATGGCTACACCTTC